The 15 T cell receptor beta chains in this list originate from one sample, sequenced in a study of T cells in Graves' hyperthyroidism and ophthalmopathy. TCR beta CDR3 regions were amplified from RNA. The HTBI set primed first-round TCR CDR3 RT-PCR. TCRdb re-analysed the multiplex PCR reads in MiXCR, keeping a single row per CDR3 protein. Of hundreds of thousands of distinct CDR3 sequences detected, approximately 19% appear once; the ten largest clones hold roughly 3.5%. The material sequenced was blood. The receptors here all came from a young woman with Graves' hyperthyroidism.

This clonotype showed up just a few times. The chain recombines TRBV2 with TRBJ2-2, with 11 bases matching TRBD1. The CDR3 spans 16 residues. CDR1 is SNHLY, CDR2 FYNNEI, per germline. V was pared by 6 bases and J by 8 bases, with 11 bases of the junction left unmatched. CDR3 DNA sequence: TGTGCCAGCAGACCCGGGACAGGGGGAGGTTCTGGGGAGCTGTTTTTT. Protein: CASRPGTGGGSGELFF.

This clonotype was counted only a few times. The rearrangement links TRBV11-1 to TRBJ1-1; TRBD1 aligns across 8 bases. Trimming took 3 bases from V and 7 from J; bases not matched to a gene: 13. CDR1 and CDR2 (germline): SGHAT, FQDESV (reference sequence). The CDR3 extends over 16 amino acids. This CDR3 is CASSFGTGLLKLEAFF. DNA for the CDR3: TGTGCCAGCAGCTTTGGGACAGGTCTTCTAAAACTTGAAGCTTTCTTT.

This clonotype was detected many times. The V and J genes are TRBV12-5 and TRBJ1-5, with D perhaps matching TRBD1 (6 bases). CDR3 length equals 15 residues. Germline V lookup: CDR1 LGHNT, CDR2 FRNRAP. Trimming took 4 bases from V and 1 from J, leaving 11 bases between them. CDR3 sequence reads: CASGSQGRSNQPQHF. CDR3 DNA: TGTGCTAGTGGTTCTCAGGGGAGGAGCAATCAGCCCCAGCATTTT.

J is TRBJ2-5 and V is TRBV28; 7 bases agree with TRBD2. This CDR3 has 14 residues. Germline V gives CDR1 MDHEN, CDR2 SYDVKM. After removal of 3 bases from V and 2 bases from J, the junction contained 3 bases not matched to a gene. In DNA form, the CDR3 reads TGTGCCAGCAGTTTTAGGGGAGGGCAAGAGACCCAGTACTTC. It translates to CASSFRGGQETQYF.

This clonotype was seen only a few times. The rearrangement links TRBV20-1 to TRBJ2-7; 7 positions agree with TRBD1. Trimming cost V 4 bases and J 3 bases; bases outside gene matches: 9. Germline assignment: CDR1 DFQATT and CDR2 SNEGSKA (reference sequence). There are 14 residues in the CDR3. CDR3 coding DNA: TGCAGTGCTATTTCGACGGCAGGGGGCTACGAGCAGTACTTC. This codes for CSAISTAGGYEQYF.

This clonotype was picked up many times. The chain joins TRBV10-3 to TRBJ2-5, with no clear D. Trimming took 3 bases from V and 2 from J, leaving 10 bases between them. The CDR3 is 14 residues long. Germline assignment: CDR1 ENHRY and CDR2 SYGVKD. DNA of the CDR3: TGTGCCATCAGTGAAGCTGGCATACAAGAGACCCAGTACTTC. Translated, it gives CAISEAGIQETQYF.

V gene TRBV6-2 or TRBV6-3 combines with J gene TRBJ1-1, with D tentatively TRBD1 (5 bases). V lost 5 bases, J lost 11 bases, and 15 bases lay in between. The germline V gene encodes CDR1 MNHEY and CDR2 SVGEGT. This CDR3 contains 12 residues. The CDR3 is CASSRGTSRAFF. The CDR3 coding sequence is TGTGCCAGCAGTCGAGGGACCTCGCGGGCTTTCTTT.

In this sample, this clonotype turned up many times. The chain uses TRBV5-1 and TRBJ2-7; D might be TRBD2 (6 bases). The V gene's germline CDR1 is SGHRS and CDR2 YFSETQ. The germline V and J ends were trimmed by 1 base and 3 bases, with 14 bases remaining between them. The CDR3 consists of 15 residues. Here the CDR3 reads CASSLSWGGLYEQYF. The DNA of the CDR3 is TGCGCCAGCAGCTTGTCCTGGGGAGGACTCTACGAGCAGTACTTC.

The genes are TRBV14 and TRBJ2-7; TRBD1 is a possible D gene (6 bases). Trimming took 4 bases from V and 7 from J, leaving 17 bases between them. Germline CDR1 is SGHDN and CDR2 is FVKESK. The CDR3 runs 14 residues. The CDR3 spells CASSRTAAPREQYF. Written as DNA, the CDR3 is TGTGCCAGCAGCCGGACAGCTGCCCCTCGGGAGCAGTACTTC.

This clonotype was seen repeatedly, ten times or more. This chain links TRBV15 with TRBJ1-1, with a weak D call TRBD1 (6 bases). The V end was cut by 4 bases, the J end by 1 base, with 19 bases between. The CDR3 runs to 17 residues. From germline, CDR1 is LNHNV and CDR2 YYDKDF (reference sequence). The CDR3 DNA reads TGTGCCACCAGCACCCGAACGGGGGGGCGGACGAACACTGAAGCTTTCTTT. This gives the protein CATSTRTGGRTNTEAFF.

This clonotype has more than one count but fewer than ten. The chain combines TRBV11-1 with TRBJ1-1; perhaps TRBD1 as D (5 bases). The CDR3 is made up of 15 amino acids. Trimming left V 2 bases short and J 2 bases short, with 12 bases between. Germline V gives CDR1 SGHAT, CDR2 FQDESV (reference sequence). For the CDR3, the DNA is TGTGCCAGCAGCTTATCAAGGGGCCAAAACACTGAAGCTTTCTTT. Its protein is CASSLSRGQNTEAFF.

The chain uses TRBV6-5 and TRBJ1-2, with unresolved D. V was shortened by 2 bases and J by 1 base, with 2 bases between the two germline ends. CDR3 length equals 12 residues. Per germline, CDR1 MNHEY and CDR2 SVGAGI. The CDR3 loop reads CASSYSNYGYTF. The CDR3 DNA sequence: TGTGCCAGCAGTTACAGTAACTATGGCTACACCTTC.

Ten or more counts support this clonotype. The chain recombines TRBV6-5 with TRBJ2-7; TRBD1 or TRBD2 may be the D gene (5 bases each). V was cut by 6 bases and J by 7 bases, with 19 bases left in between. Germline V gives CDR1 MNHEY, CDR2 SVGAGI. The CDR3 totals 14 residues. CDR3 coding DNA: TGTGCCAGCAGATCGCCAGGGACGAGGGAGGAGCAGTACTTC. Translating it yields CASRSPGTREEQYF.

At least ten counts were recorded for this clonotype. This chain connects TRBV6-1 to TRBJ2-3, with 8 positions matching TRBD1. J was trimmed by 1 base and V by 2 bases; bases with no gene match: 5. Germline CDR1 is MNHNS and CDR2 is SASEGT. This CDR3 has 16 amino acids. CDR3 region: CASSEPPGQGTDTQYF. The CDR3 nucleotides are TGTGCCAGCAGTGAACCCCCGGGACAGGGCACAGATACGCAGTATTTT.

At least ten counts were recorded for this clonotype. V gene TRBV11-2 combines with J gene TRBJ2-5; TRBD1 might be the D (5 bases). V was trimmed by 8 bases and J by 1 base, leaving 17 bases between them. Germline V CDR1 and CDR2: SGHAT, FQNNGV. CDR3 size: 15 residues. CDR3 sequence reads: CASGRTGTLQETQYF. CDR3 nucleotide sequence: TGTGCCAGCGGCAGAACAGGCACACTCCAAGAGACCCAGTACTTC.